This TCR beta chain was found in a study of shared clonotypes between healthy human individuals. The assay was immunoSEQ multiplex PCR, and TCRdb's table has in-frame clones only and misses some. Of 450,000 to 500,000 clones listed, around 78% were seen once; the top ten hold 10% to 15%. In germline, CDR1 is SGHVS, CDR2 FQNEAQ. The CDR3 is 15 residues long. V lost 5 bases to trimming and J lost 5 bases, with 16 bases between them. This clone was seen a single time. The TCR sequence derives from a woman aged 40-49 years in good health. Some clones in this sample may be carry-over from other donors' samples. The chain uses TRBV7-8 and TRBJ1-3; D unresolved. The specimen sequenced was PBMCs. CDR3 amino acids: CASSPVRAVRNTIYF. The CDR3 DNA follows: TGTGCCAGCAGCCCGGTGAGGGCGGTCCGAAACACCATATATTTT.